One sample yielded the 26 T cell receptor beta chains listed below, sequenced in a study of T cells in Graves' hyperthyroidism and ophthalmopathy. RNA transcripts yielded amplified TCR beta CDR3 regions. HTBI primers were used for first-round RT-PCR of the TCR CDR3. TCRdb independently ran MiXCR on the multiplex PCR reads; one entry per CDR3 protein. Of 75,000 to 100,000 distinct CDR3 sequences listed, just over 50% are singletons. Sequenced sample: blood. The receptors were gathered from a woman aged 35 to 49 with Graves' hyperthyroidism.

This clonotype was detected ten times or more. The chain uses TRBV7-9 and TRBJ1-1; unclear D gene. CDR3 length: 13 residues. V dropped 4 bases and J dropped 1 base, with 7 bases sitting between them. Germline-derived CDR1 and CDR2 are SEHNR and FQNEAQ (reference sequence). The chain's CDR3 is CASSSAGNTEAFF. In DNA, the CDR3 is TGTGCCAGCAGCTCCGCAGGGAACACTGAAGCTTTCTTT. Based on the CDR3 plus reference TRBV7-9 and TRBJ1-1, the full variable domain is DTGVSQNPRHKITKRGQNVTFRCDPISEHNRLYWYRQTLGQGPEFLTYFQNEAQLEKSRLLSDRFSAERPKGSFSTLEIQRTEQGDSAMYLCASSSAGNTEAFFGQGTRLTVV.

Turning to this clonotype: Sequence at one end of the junction differs from germline and may be a read error. The rearrangement joins TRBV20-1 to TRBJ2-7; 13 nucleotides agree with TRBD2. CDR3 length: 16 residues. Germline assignment: CDR1 DFQATT and CDR2 SNEGSKA (reference sequence). The CDR3 loop is CGAREPTGLAGPEQYF. DNA of the CDR3: TGCGGTGCTAGAGAACCAACGGGACTAGCGGGACCTGAGCAGTACTTC.

J is TRBJ1-5 and V is TRBV15; D possibly corresponds to TRBD1 (6 bases). The germline gives CDR1 LNHNV, CDR2 YYDKDF (reference sequence). The V end lost 6 bases, the J end lost 6 bases, and 9 bases lay between the germline ends. The CDR3 totals 12 residues. The CDR3 protein is CATRGGSQPQHF. CDR3 nucleotides: TGTGCCACCAGAGGGGGGAGTCAGCCCCAGCATTTT. Based on the CDR3 plus reference TRBV15 and TRBJ1-5, the full variable domain is DAMVIQNPRYQVTQFGKPVTLSCSQTLNHNVMYWYQQKSSQAPKLLFHYYDKDFNNEADTPDNFQSRRPNTSFCFLDIRSPGLGDTAMYLCATRGGSQPQHFGDGTRLSIL.

This clonotype was counted many times. The chain has TRBV7-2 and TRBJ2-3; no definite D call. The V gene's germline CDR1 is SGHTA and CDR2 FQGNSA. Trimming stripped 5 bases from V and 4 bases from J, with 7 bases between. This CDR3 contains 12 residues. CDR3 loop: CASSPSPDTQYF. Written as DNA, the CDR3 is TGTGCCAGCAGCCCCTCACCAGATACGCAGTATTTT.

The J gene is TRBJ2-2, the V gene TRBV12-1. TRBV12-1 is deemed a pseudogene. The CDR3 length is 12 residues. The DNA for the CDR3 is TGTGCCAGCAGCCTTGTGGAGGGGGAGCTGTTTTTT. Protein product: CASSLVEGELFF.

This clonotype was observed many times. V usage is TRBV7-8 and J usage is TRBJ1-5, with D perhaps TRBD1 (5 bases). V shed 1 base and J shed 0 bases, with 10 bases lying between them. The CDR3 is 16 residues long. CDR1 is SGHVS, CDR2 FQNEAQ, per germline. CDR3 in amino acids: CASSLGQPDSNQPQHF. The CDR3 DNA is TGTGCCAGCAGCTTAGGACAGCCCGATAGCAATCAGCCCCAGCATTTT.

Concerning this clonotype: This may arise from a read error, as a much more abundant clone is one base away. The CDR3 reads CASNLEGGFEQPQHF. The CDR3 region has the DNA TGTGCCAGCAACCTAGAAGGCGGGTTTGAACAGCCCCAGCATTTT. The chain employs TRBV7-2 and TRBJ1-5, with D uncertain. Germline assignment: CDR1 SGHTA and CDR2 FQGNSA. The V end lost 7 bases, the J end lost 7 bases, and 20 bases lay between the germline ends. The CDR3 totals 15 residues.

The rearrangement uses TRBV7-3 and TRBJ1-1; 8 nucleotides match TRBD1. Germline V gives CDR1 SGHTA, CDR2 FQGTGA. This CDR3 region has 13 residues. The trim removed 5 bases at V and 9 bases at J, leaving 8 bases unmatched. CDR3 loop: CASSLSGTGKAFF. The CDR3 region has the DNA TGTGCCAGCAGCCTGTCAGGGACAGGCAAAGCTTTCTTT.

The chain uses TRBV13 and TRBJ2-7; 7 bases match TRBD2. The germline gives CDR1 PRHDT, CDR2 FYEKMQ (reference sequence). Unmatched junction bases numbered 11, after V lost 7 bases and J lost 2 bases. The CDR3 loop spans 15 amino acids. CDR3 DNA: TGTGCCAGCAACCCCCTCGGACTAGTACCCTACGAGCAGTACTTC. Translating it yields CASNPLGLVPYEQYF.

J is TRBJ1-2 and V is TRBV15, with D possibly being TRBD1 (5 bases). The V end was cut by 3 bases, the J end by 6 bases, with 23 bases between. CDR1 and CDR2 (germline): LNHNV, YYDKDF (reference sequence). The CDR3 covers 17 residues. DNA for the CDR3: TGTGCCACCAGCAGCGTTGAAGATCCGCGGACACCAGATGGCTACACCTTC. Protein sequence: CATSSVEDPRTPDGYTF.

Turning to this clonotype: It is unclear where the CDR3 begins or ends on the DNA, so no DNA is shown, and the CDR3 is as TCRdb lists it. The gene calls are TRBV7-9 and TRBJ2-7; TRBD2, as called in the table, went unchecked against the DNA. Counting both end residues, the CDR3 totals 21 amino acids. Germline-derived CDR1 and CDR2 are SEHNR and FQNEAQ (reference sequence). The CDR3 reads CASSFYICSASRELAPYEQYF.

V is TRBV10-3 and J is TRBJ1-3; D perhaps matches TRBD1 (6 bases). Germline V gene sequence: CDR1 ENHRY, CDR2 SYGVKD. This CDR3 has 15 amino acids. Trimming stripped 2 bases from V and 8 bases from J, with 16 bases between. CDR3 amino acids: CAISEGFQGRDTIYF. The CDR3, as DNA: TGTGCCATCAGTGAGGGTTTTCAGGGGCGGGACACCATATATTTT.

The CDR3 is CASSQAGYQETQYF. The DNA of the CDR3 is TGCGCCAGCAGCCAAGCGGGGTACCAAGAGACCCAGTACTTC. The rearrangement links TRBV4-1 to TRBJ2-5; D might be TRBD2 (5 bases). Germline lookup yields CDR1 MGHRA and CDR2 YSYEKL. The CDR3 loop spans 14 amino acids. V shed 1 base and J shed 0 bases, with 6 bases lying between them.

A word on this clonotype: Relative to the germline gene, one junction end is altered; a read error may explain this. The chain recombines TRBV20-1 with TRBJ2-5; TRBD1 is a possible D gene (6 bases). Looked up from germline, CDR1 is DFQATT and CDR2 is SNEGSKA (reference sequence). The CDR3 is 14 residues long. CDR3 region: CNALPDSAQETQYF. The CDR3 DNA reads as TGCAATGCTCTGCCGGACAGCGCACAAGAGACCCAGTACTTC.

The chain carries TRBV24-1 and TRBJ1-5; D is unresolved. The CDR3 has 15 amino acids. Germline values: CDR1 KGHDR, CDR2 SFDVKD. Trimming removed 6 bases from V and 11 bases from J, with 22 bases in between. CDR3 DNA sequence: TGTGCCACCAGTAGAGGGCCGAACTTTGCGGAGACCCAGCATTTT. Protein product: CATSRGPNFAETQHF.

The sample holds many counts of this clonotype. The CDR3 DNA sequence: TGCAGCGTTGAAAGGCGGAAGGATACAGATACGCAGTATTTT. It encodes CSVERRKDTDTQYF. The chain uses TRBV29-1 and TRBJ2-3; D gene unclear. V was shortened by 2 bases and J by 3 bases, with 12 bases between the two germline ends. The CDR3 has 14 residues. The germline V gene has CDR1 SQVTM and CDR2 ANQGSEA.

As for this clonotype: One base away lies a much larger clone, so this may be a sequencing read error. CDR3 protein: CASSRGEGTYEQYF. The CDR3 nucleotides read TGTGCCAGCAGCCGGGGCGAGGGGACCTACGAGCAGTACTTC. V usage is TRBV7-2 and J usage is TRBJ2-7, with D possibly being TRBD1 or TRBD2 (5 bases each). The CDR3 has 14 residues. V was shortened by 5 bases and J by 2 bases, with 13 bases between the two germline ends. The germline V gene encodes CDR1 SGHTA and CDR2 FQGNSA.

This clonotype occurred many times. The chain couples TRBV7-2 to TRBJ2-7; D gene ambiguous. V shed 1 base and J shed 0 bases, with 7 bases lying between them. CDR3 length equals 14 residues. CDR1 is SGHTA and CDR2 is FQGNSA in the germline V gene. CDR3 coding DNA: TGTGCCAGCAGCTTAGGGGTCGGCTCCTACGAGCAGTACTTC. It codes for CASSLGVGSYEQYF.

This clonotype occurred once. The gene calls are TRBV29-1 and TRBJ1-2, with TRBD1 as a possible D gene (5 bases). Germline values: CDR1 SQVTM, CDR2 ANQGSEA. V lost 8 bases to trimming and J lost 8 bases, with 24 bases between them. This CDR3 contains 14 residues. For the CDR3, the DNA is TGCAGCTCCGTAGGGGCCGCTGGGGGAGGCGGCTACACCTTC. It yields the protein CSSVGAAGGGGYTF.

Only a few counts were recorded for this clonotype. This chain joins TRBV29-1 and TRBJ1-1; D unclear. This CDR3 has 11 residues. The germline V gene encodes CDR1 SQVTM and CDR2 ANQGSEA. The CDR3: CSAKEGTEAFF. The CDR3 nucleotides are TGCAGTGCGAAGGAGGGCACTGAAGCTTTCTTT.

This clonotype was detected many times. This chain connects TRBV20-1 to TRBJ2-7; D call uncertain. The CDR3 sequence is 14 residues long. Looked up from germline, CDR1 is DFQATT and CDR2 is SNEGSKA (reference sequence). The V gene lost 1 base and the J gene lost 2 bases, with 12 bases spanning the gap. The CDR3 nucleotides read TGCAGTGCTAGAGGCCTCGAACCTACCTACGAGCAGTACTTC. Its protein product is CSARGLEPTYEQYF.

Only a few counts were recorded for this clonotype. One end of the junction fails to match germline, which may point to a read error. The chain links TRBV4-1 to TRBJ2-7, with D possibly being TRBD1 (5 bases). This CDR3 has 15 residues. CDR1 and CDR2 from the germline V gene are MGHRA and YSYEKL. The CDR3 coding sequence is TGTGCCAGCAGCCAAGAGTGGGGCCCCCTATACGAGCAGTACTTC. It is translated as CASSQEWGPLYEQYF.

Of note for this clonotype: No conserved phenylalanine or tryptophan is present at the end of the CDR3, so a read error is the likely explanation. The chain is built from TRBV7-2 and TRBJ2-2, with 7 bases matching TRBD2. This CDR3 is built from 16 residues. Germline V CDR1 and CDR2: SGHTA, FQGNSA. V trimming: 5 bases; J trimming: 1 base; junction bases outside the gene matches: 7. The CDR3 is CASSELAAWNTGELFS. CDR3 DNA: TGTGCCAGCAGCGAGCTAGCGGCATGGAACACCGGGGAGCTGTTTTCT.

This clonotype occurred many times. The chain links TRBV29-1 to TRBJ2-2, with D possibly TRBD2 on 6 matching bases. V was clipped by 2 bases and J by 3 bases, with 10 bases between them. The CDR3 loop spans 14 amino acids. The germline gives CDR1 SQVTM, CDR2 ANQGSEA. CDR3 sequence (DNA): TGCAGCGTTGAAACACTAGCCGACACCGGGGAGCTGTTTTTT. The encoded protein is CSVETLADTGELFF.

Many counts were recorded for this clonotype. This chain uses TRBV6-5 with TRBJ1-2, with D possibly matching TRBD1 (6 bases). This CDR3 contains 14 residues. Germline values: CDR1 MNHEY, CDR2 SVGAGI. The V end lost 0 bases, the J end lost 7 bases, and 12 bases lay between the germline ends. This CDR3 is CASSYSGRGTGYTF. The CDR3 nucleotides read TGTGCCAGCAGTTACTCTGGCAGGGGAACTGGCTACACCTTC.

This chain uses TRBV5-4 with TRBJ1-1; possible D gene TRBD1, 5 bases. The CDR3 extends over 14 amino acids. Per the germline V gene, CDR1 is SGHNT and CDR2 is YYREEE (reference sequence). The V end was cut by 0 bases, the J end by 4 bases, with 10 bases between. CDR3 sequence (DNA): TGTGCCAGCAGCTTGGGTGCAGGGTTCACTGAAGCTTTCTTT. Protein: CASSLGAGFTEAFF.